This TCR beta chain derives from a study of blood T cell repertoires in COVID-19. Study-level information: Some COVID-19 samples were acute and others convalescent; all came from the United States, Italy and Spain. T cells, B-cell-depleted T cells, or PBMCs provided the cDNA or gDNA that served as material.

Cohorts were determined from participant-reported clinical history. In the authors' workflow: Estimation of nucleated cell counts relied on the amplification of reference gene primers. The data were produced by immunoSEQ multiplex PCR, yet TCRdb's version contains in-frame clones alone and is incomplete. The DNA gave D and trimming, while V, J and clone size come from that table. The sample holds 300,000 to 400,000 clones; approximately 88% are singletons and the top ten take around 0.97%. Input material: PBMCs or T cells enriched from blood (not recorded which). The source is a woman aged 25 to 39 with acute COVID-19.

The CDR3 DNA reads as TGTGCCAGTAGTAAGGCAGGGGCGGATCAGCCCCAGCATTTT. This translates into CASSKAGADQPQHF. The gene calls are TRBV19 and TRBJ1-5; the D gene is possibly TRBD1 (6 bases). Trimming shortened V by 4 bases and J by 5 bases, and 12 bases separated the two germline ends. The CDR3 totals 14 residues. The germline CDR1 and CDR2 sequences are LNHDA and SQIVND (reference sequence).